A single sample gave rise to the 21 T cell receptor beta chains below, sequenced in a study of identical twins. TCRdb redid the calling of the 5' RACE reads with MiXCR, one entry per CDR3 protein. The sample shows 600,000 to 700,000 distinct CDR3 sequences, 20% to 25% of them seen only once. The sample also formed part of further work on T cells expressing NK-cell markers.

The sample was PBMCs. All receptors come from a woman aged 18-29 years in good health.

J is TRBJ2-7 and V is TRBV7-2, with 9 nucleotides matching TRBD2. CDR1 and CDR2 (germline): SGHTA, FQGNSA. After removal of 2 bases from V and 2 bases from J, the junction contained 4 bases not matched to a gene. The CDR3 extends over 15 amino acids. The CDR3 sequence is CASSLQTSGAYEQYF. In DNA, the CDR3 is TGTGCCAGCAGCTTACAGACTAGCGGAGCCTACGAGCAGTACTTC.

This clonotype was detected a few times. This chain joins TRBV12-3 or TRBV12-4 and TRBJ1-5; D unclear. The V end was cut by 6 bases, the J end by 4 bases, with 7 bases between. The CDR3 is made up of 12 amino acids. The CDR3 region is CASSEANQPQHF. In DNA form, the CDR3 reads TGTGCCAGCAGCGAGGCGAATCAGCCCCAGCATTTT.

A few counts support this clonotype. CDR3 in amino acids: CASSFSGVGEQFF. As DNA, the CDR3 is TGTGCCAGCAGCTTTTCCGGGGTCGGTGAGCAGTTCTTC. The rearrangement joins TRBV7-3 to TRBJ2-1; a possible D gene is TRBD2 (5 bases). The CDR3 runs to 13 residues. V shed 3 bases and J shed 9 bases, with 12 bases lying between them. Germline CDR1 SGHTA, CDR2 FQGTGA. Supplemented by reference TRBV7-3 and TRBJ2-1, the full variable domain reads GAGVSQTPSNKVTEKGKYVELRCDPISGHTALYWYRQSLGQGPEFLIYFQGTGAADDSGLPNDRFFAVRPEGSVSTLKIQRTERGDSAVYLCASSFSGVGEQFFGPGTRLTVL.

This clonotype appeared a few times. The chain joins TRBV6-5 to TRBJ2-7; TRBD2 agrees at 7 bases. Germline CDR1 is MNHEY and CDR2 is SVGAGI. Trimming at V came to 0 bases and at J to 2 bases, leaving 4 bases not matched to a gene. The CDR3 loop spans 15 amino acids. CDR3 protein: CASSYSRGVAYEQYF. In DNA, the CDR3 is TGTGCCAGCAGTTACTCACGGGGGGTCGCCTACGAGCAGTACTTC.

The table lists this clonotype with a few counts. The chain combines TRBV10-1 with TRBJ2-7; TRBD2 matches at 8 bases. J was trimmed by 5 bases and V by 8 bases; bases with no gene match: 5. Germline CDR1 is WNHNN and CDR2 is SYGVQD (reference sequence). The CDR3 consists of 12 residues. The CDR3 sequence is CASGGGRNEQYF. The CDR3 DNA is TGCGCCAGCGGTGGCGGGAGGAACGAGCAGTACTTC.

The chain couples TRBV6-1 to TRBJ1-1; unclear D gene. The CDR3 covers 13 residues. Germline assignment: CDR1 MNHNS and CDR2 SASEGT. Trimming removed 5 bases at V and 5 bases at J, with 12 bases between. The CDR3 protein is CASSRIRDTEAFF. The CDR3 bases are TGTGCCAGCAGTCGCATACGGGATACTGAAGCTTTCTTT.

This clonotype turned up a few times. At one boundary the junction diverges from the germline segment, which might be a read error. The rearrangement joins TRBV10-3 to TRBJ2-1; no firm D call. The germline CDR1 and CDR2 sequences are ENHRY and SYGVKD. The CDR3 length is 14 residues. CDR3 protein: CAISGRTSNNEQFF. The CDR3 DNA reads TGTGCCATCAGTGGGCGGACCTCCAACAATGAGCAGTTCTTC.

There are a few counts of this clonotype. The V call is TRBV7-9, the J call TRBJ2-3; 9 nucleotides align to TRBD2. The J segment lost 1 base and the V segment lost 4 bases, leaving 6 bases of the junction unmatched. Germline assignment: CDR1 SEHNR and CDR2 FQNEAQ (reference sequence). This CDR3 has 16 residues. CDR3 protein: CASSSFKREGTDTQYF. The CDR3 nucleotides read TGTGCCAGCAGCTCGTTCAAGCGGGAGGGCACAGATACGCAGTATTTT.

The rearrangement joins TRBV7-8 to TRBJ1-4; TRBD1 is a possible D gene (6 bases). The CDR3 extends over 15 amino acids. The germline V and J ends were trimmed by 2 bases and 8 bases, with 15 bases remaining between them. CDR1 SGHVS and CDR2 FQNEAQ come from the germline V gene. The CDR3 region has the DNA TGTGCCAGCAGCTTATCCAGGGGCAATTACGAAAAACTGTTTTTT. This gives the protein CASSLSRGNYEKLFF. The full variable domain, in which reference TRBV7-8 and TRBJ1-4 provide the parts outside the CDR3, is GAGVSQSPRYKVAKRGQDVALRCDPISGHVSLFWYQQALGQGPEFLTYFQNEAQLDKSGLPSDRFFAERPEGSVSTLKIQRTQQEDSAVYLCASSLSRGNYEKLFFGSGTQLSVL.

V is TRBV20-1 and J is TRBJ2-3, with 8 bases lining up with TRBD2. The CDR3 length is 14 residues. Losses at the gene ends were 3 bases for V and 2 bases for J; bases not matched to a gene: 4. Germline CDR1 reads DFQATT; CDR2 reads SNEGSKA (reference sequence). This CDR3 reads CSASGGAITDTQYF. In DNA form, the CDR3 reads TGCAGTGCTAGCGGGGGGGCAATCACAGATACGCAGTATTTT.

The gene calls are TRBV12-1 and TRBJ1-1; the table's D call, TRBD1, was not checked against the DNA. TRBV12-1 is reported as a pseudogene. This CDR3 comprises 13 residues. The CDR3 is CASSNRDITEAFF. The CDR3 DNA reads as TGCGCCAGCAGCAATAGGGACATCACTGAAGCTTTCTTT.

The table lists this clonotype with a few counts. This chain connects TRBV27 to TRBJ2-6, with D perhaps TRBD2 (6 bases). Germline lookup yields CDR1 MNHEY and CDR2 SMNVEV (reference sequence). Trimming took 7 bases from V and 0 from J, leaving 13 bases between them. The CDR3 totals 16 residues. CDR3 protein: CASTRDSTSGANVLTF. The DNA for the CDR3 is TGTGCCAGCACCCGGGACTCTACCTCTGGGGCCAACGTCCTGACTTTC.

The CDR3 region is CASGSPGAYQETQYF. The CDR3 DNA follows: TGTGCTAGTGGTTCCCCGGGGGCCTACCAAGAGACCCAGTACTTC. The chain couples TRBV12-5 to TRBJ2-5; the D call may be TRBD1 or TRBD2 (6 bases each). Germline-derived CDR1 and CDR2 are LGHNT and FRNRAP. V was cut by 4 bases and J by 0 bases, with 12 bases left in between. This CDR3 is 15 amino acids long.

The chain joins TRBV5-1 to TRBJ2-2; weak D call: TRBD2 (5 bases). V lost 4 bases, J lost 13 bases, and 14 bases lay in between. CDR3 length equals 12 residues. Germline V CDR1 and CDR2: SGHRS, YFSETQ. For the CDR3, the DNA is TGCGCCAGCAGCGGAGGTACCATAGGGCTGTTTTTT. Its translation is CASSGGTIGLFF.

The chain combines TRBV20-1 with TRBJ2-1; D may match TRBD1 or TRBD2 (6 bases each). V was cut by 3 bases and J by 3 bases, with 12 bases left in between. Germline V gene sequence: CDR1 DFQATT, CDR2 SNEGSKA (reference sequence). CDR3 length: 14 amino acids. The CDR3 DNA reads as TGCAGTGCTAGTCCGGGGGCTAGCTACAATGAGCAGTTCTTC. This translates into CSASPGASYNEQFF.

This chain joins TRBV10-3 and TRBJ2-7; D is possibly TRBD2 (6 bases). The V end lost 2 bases, the J end lost 3 bases, and 11 bases lay between the germline ends. Germline V gives CDR1 ENHRY, CDR2 SYGVKD. The CDR3 extends over 14 amino acids. CDR3 sequence reads: CAISEVRDFYEQYF. The CDR3 region has the DNA TGTGCCATCAGTGAGGTTCGGGACTTCTACGAGCAGTACTTC.

Only a few counts were recorded for this clonotype. The chain carries TRBV5-6 and TRBJ1-2; 7 bases line up with TRBD1. Germline V gene sequence: CDR1 SGHDT, CDR2 YYEEEE. The junction had 6 bases not matched to a gene; V was cut back by 3 bases and J by 4 bases. This CDR3 has 14 amino acids. The CDR3 coding sequence is TGTGCCAGCAGCTCCTACAGGGGTCCCTATGGCTACACCTTC. This codes for CASSSYRGPYGYTF.

This chain links TRBV30 with TRBJ2-7, with no clear D. Germline CDR1 reads GTSNPN; CDR2 reads SVGIG (reference sequence). Between the trimmed V and J ends, which lost 1 base and 3 bases, there was a span of 7 bases. There are 12 residues in the CDR3. The CDR3 region has the DNA TGTGCCTGGAGTGAGATCAGCTACGAGCAGTACTTC. This gives the protein CAWSEISYEQYF.

This clonotype appeared a few times. The CDR3 spells CASSFYRDPNYEQYF. CDR3 coding DNA: TGCGCCAGCAGCTTCTACCGGGACCCGAACTACGAGCAGTACTTC. The rearrangement joins TRBV5-1 to TRBJ2-7; D is tentatively TRBD1 or TRBD2 (5 bases each). V was trimmed by 2 bases and J by 3 bases, leaving 15 bases between them. Germline-derived CDR1 and CDR2 are SGHRS and YFSETQ. The CDR3 contains 15 residues.

This clonotype was counted a few times. The V gene is TRBV7-9, the J gene TRBJ1-1; no definite D call. CDR3 size: 12 residues. Trimming cost V 2 bases and J 7 bases, with 8 bases left between them. Germline V CDR1 and CDR2: SEHNR, FQNEAQ (reference sequence). Written as DNA, the CDR3 is TGTGCCAGCAGCTTAATCGGATATGAAGCTTTCTTT. It is translated as CASSLIGYEAFF. Based on the CDR3 plus reference TRBV7-9 and TRBJ1-1, the full variable domain is DTGVSQNPRHKITKRGQNVTFRCDPISEHNRLYWYRQTLGQGPEFLTYFQNEAQLEKSRLLSDRFSAERPKGSFSTLEIQRTEQGDSAMYLCASSLIGYEAFFGQGTRLTVV.

The chain combines TRBV9 with TRBJ2-3; 8 bases agree with TRBD2. This CDR3 is 15 amino acids long. J gave up 3 bases and V 3 bases, and 6 bases lay outside the gene matches. Germline values: CDR1 SGDLS, CDR2 YYNGEE. The CDR3 DNA follows: TGTGCCAGCAGCGGACGGACTAGCATGACAGATACGCAGTATTTT. Amino acids: CASSGRTSMTDTQYF.